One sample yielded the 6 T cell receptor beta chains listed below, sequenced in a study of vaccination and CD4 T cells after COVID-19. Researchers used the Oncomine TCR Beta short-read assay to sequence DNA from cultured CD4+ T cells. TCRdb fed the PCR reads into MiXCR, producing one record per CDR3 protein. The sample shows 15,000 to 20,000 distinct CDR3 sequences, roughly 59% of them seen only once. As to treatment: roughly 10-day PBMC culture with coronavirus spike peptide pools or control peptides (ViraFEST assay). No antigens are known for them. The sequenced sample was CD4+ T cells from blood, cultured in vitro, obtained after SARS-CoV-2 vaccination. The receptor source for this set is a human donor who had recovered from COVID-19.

The CDR3 DNA reads TGTGCCAGCAGTTACTCTGAACCGGGACGGAGCACAGATACGCAGTATTTT. Translation: CASSYSEPGRSTDTQYF. This chain connects TRBV6-5 to TRBJ2-3, with D perhaps being TRBD1 or TRBD2 (5 bases each). The germline V gene has CDR1 MNHEY and CDR2 SVGAGI. The germline V and J ends were trimmed by 0 bases and 0 bases, with 13 bases remaining between them. CDR3 length: 17 residues.

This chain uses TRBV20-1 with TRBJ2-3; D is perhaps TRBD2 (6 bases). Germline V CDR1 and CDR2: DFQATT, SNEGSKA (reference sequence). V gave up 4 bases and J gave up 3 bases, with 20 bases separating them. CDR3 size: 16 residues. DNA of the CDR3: TGCAGTGCTACCCGGGACTCCCGAGCCACAACAGATACGCAGTATTTT. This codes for CSATRDSRATTDTQYF.

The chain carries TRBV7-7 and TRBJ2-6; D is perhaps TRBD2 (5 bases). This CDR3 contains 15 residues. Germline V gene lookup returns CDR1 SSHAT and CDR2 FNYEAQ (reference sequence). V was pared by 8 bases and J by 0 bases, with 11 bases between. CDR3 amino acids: CASGSGGSGANVLTF. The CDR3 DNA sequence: TGTGCCAGCGGATCCGGAGGCTCTGGGGCCAACGTCCTGACTTTC.

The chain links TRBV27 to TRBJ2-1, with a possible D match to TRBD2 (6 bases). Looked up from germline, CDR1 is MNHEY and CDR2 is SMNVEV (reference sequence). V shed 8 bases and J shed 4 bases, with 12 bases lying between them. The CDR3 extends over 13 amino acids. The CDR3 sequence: CASWDFPYNEQFF. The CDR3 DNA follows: TGTGCCAGCTGGGACTTCCCGTACAATGAGCAGTTCTTC.

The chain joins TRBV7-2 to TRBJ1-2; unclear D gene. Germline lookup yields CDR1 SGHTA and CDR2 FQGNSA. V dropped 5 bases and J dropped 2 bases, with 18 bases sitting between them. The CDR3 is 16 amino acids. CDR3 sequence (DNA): TGTGCCAGCAGCCCATCGCGTCAGACTTCCAACTATGGCTACACCTTC. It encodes CASSPSRQTSNYGYTF.

CDR3 nucleotide sequence: TGTGCCAGCAGCCAAGGACAGGGCGTTGGCTACACCTTC. Its translation is CASSQGQGVGYTF. The genes are TRBV7-3 and TRBJ1-2; 8 bases map to TRBD1. The CDR3 loop spans 13 amino acids. J gave up 7 bases and V 5 bases, and 6 bases lay outside the gene matches. From germline, CDR1 is SGHTA and CDR2 FQGTGA.